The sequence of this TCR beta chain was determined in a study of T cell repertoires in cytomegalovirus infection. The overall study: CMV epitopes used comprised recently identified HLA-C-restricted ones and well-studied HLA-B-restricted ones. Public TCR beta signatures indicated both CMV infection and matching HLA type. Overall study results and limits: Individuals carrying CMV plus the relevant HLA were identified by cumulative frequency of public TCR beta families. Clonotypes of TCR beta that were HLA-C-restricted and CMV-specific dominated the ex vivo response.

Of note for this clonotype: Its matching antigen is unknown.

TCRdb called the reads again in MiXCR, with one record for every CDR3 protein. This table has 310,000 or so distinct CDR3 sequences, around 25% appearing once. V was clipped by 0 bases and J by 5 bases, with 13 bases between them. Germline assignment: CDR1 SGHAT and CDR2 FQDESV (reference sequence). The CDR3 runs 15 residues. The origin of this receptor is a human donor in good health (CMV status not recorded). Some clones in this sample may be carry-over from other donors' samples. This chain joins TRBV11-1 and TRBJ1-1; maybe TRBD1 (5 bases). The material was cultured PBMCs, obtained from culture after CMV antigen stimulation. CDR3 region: CASSLAFQGETEAFF. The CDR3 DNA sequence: TGTGCCAGCAGCTTAGCTTTCCAGGGTGAAACTGAAGCTTTCTTT.